This TCR beta chain was identified during a study of shared clonotypes between healthy human individuals (dated by TCRdb to the early 2020s). At the level of the whole study: Two women and a few men aged 18 to 49 years were included in the cohort. Per donor, three plates each were used for CD4 naive and CD4 memory, two for CD8 naive, and one for CD8 memory. To estimate repertoire size and how much clonotype sharing occurs between individuals, the study deeply sequenced the blood TCR repertoires of five healthy adults. To increase sequencing depth and limit assay-specific biases, TCR repertoire library preparation and sequencing were carried out by different laboratories using diverse techniques. Each donor's leukapheresis produced roughly between roughly 0.94 and 9.5 billion PBMCs.

Results the study describes overall, beyond this receptor: Across a handful of donors, approximately 4.6% of naive CD4, roughly 3.5% of naive CD8, about 2.3% of memory CD4, and about 0.44% of memory CD8 clonotypes were shared. Sampling was restricted to blood, and TCR repertoires in tissues likely differ from the TCR repertoires found in blood. Rarefaction of sorted-subset datasets indicated incomplete sequencing despite the large sequencing depth. Compared with non-shared clonotypes, the clonotypes found in all four sorted-subset donors had higher generation probabilities. Pairwise subsampling led to the expectation that sequencing depth would affect the degree of clonotype sharing among donors. The genetic and exposure-history diversity represented was limited by the small number of donors. Naive subsets generally had larger estimated clonotype richness than memory subsets.

Healthy HIV-negative adults with no recently reported acute infections or vaccinations were included as donors. Only Caucasian adults living in Nashville, Tennessee, USA were represented among the donors. The CD8 memory samples were a combination of magnetically selected CD45RO+ cells and CCR7-negative CD45RA+ effector memory (TemRA) cells. After blood collection by leukapheresis, PBMCs were isolated using Ficoll-Histopaque density gradient centrifugation and then cryopreserved in the vapor phase of liquid nitrogen. Analytical flow cytometry was used to check the purity and quantity of each magnetically sorted T cell population. Each sorted fraction had its genomic DNA isolated and then quantified by UV absorbance on a Nanodrop 2000c. V was cut back by 2 bases and J by 2 bases, leaving a gap of 10 bases between them. The germline V gene (reference sequence) sets CDR1 to PRHDT and CDR2 to FYEKMQ. The CDR3 holds 14 amino acids from the cysteine to the phenylalanine. CDR3 DNA is the only sequence kept; it has 42 bases, read in frame from the first base.

Using the deep immunoSEQ assay, TCR CDR3 regions were amplified from genomic DNA by multiplex PCR. For each cell subset, the extracted genomic DNA was distributed evenly across all wells of several immunoSEQ 96-well plates, and each plate served as one replicate. For sorted subsets, roughly 200 ng of genomic DNA, equivalent to around 29,000 T cell genomes, went into each replicate PCR. Purified libraries were quantified with a Qubit 3.0 fluorometer, sized on a Bioanalyzer 2100, and re-quantified with the KAPA Library Quantification kit. A separate single-read 150-cycle Illumina NextSeq 550 flow cell was used to sequence each immunoSEQ 96-well plate. The published analysis was carried out like this. Because the immunoSEQ output included only junctional sequences and no quality scores, the filtering could not be the same as the filtering used for full-length reads. To assign V/J genes and CDR3, sequences were annotated against IMGT germline references using PyIR, a Python wrapper for IgBLAST v1.9. Reads with weak V/J assignments (E-value above 1e-6), missing CDR3, stop codons, out-of-frame junctions, or ambiguous translated residues were removed. A V3J clonotype was defined by an identical inferred V gene, J gene, and CDR3 amino acid sequence. The percentage overlap between two repertoires was calculated by dividing the number of shared unique clonotypes by the size of the smaller repertoire. RTK rarefaction, the Chao1 estimator, and Recon v2.1 estimates of unobserved clonotypes were used to assess repertoire richness. For all TCRbeta clonotypes obtained by the gDNA method from a few donors, generation probabilities were computed with OLGA. This immuneACCESS table, as held by TCRdb, lists in-frame sequences with V and J called but not all clones. Of the missing ones, under half trace to an unresolved V gene in checked studies; the others have no known cause. V and J calls and clone size follow that table, whereas D and trimming were derived from the DNA. This sample lists around 690,000 clones; roughly 87% were detected once. Of the sample, 34% falls within the top ten clones.

A remark on this clone: Its antigen remains undetermined. Per-base qualities were not stored, and no clone one base away is much larger.

This TCR was sampled from a man aged 18 to 30 in good health. Some clones in this sample may be carry-over from other donors' samples. The material sequenced was memory CD8+ T cells from PBMCs. The meaning of the sample's cell subset or site label: CD45RO+ cells pooled with CCR7-negative TemRA cells. The chain uses TRBV13 and TRBJ2-7, with no reliable assignment of the D segment. The CDR3 has the sequence CASSLFLSTYEQYF. The DNA sequence is given as TGTGCCAGCAGCTTATTCTTAAGTACCTACGAGCAGTACTTC.